One and the same sample provided the 2 T cell receptor beta chains below, sequenced in a study of blood T cell repertoires in COVID-19. Using immunoSEQ multiplex PCR, the repertoire was profiled, and TCRdb retains in-frame clones only, with some absent. The sample shows some 71,000 clones, just over 85% of them seen only once. Material for sequencing was peripheral blood. These receptor sequences come from a man aged 25-45 years with acute or convalescent COVID-19.

This chain uses TRBV6-6 with TRBJ1-2; maybe TRBD1 (6 bases). Per germline, CDR1 MNHNY and CDR2 SVGAGI (reference sequence). V lost 0 bases, J lost 4 bases, and 12 bases lay in between. The CDR3 is 15 residues long. The CDR3 nucleotides read TGTGCCAGCAGTTACTCGGGACAAGGTGGCTATGGCTACACCTTC. Translation: CASSYSGQGGYGYTF.

The chain employs TRBV12-5 and TRBJ2-1; D not resolved. CDR1 is LGHNT and CDR2 is FRNRAP in the germline V gene. The CDR3 is made up of 17 amino acids. V was shortened by 0 bases and J by 3 bases, with 15 bases between the two germline ends. The CDR3: CASGLVPSVNYYNEQFF. The CDR3 nucleotides read TGTGCTAGTGGTTTGGTACCCAGCGTAAACTACTACAATGAGCAGTTCTTC.